One sample yielded the 10 T cell receptor beta chains listed below, sequenced in a study of blood T cell repertoires in COVID-19. Using immunoSEQ multiplex PCR, the repertoire was profiled, and TCRdb retains in-frame clones only, with some absent. The profile shows about 190,000 clones, around 90% of them singletons. The sample taken for sequencing was peripheral blood. These receptor sequences come from a man aged 45-60 years with acute or convalescent COVID-19.

This chain connects TRBV10-2 to TRBJ2-1, with D possibly being TRBD1 (5 bases). V dropped 5 bases and J dropped 4 bases, with 15 bases sitting between them. CDR1 is WSHSY and CDR2 is SAAADI in the germline V gene. This CDR3 spans 15 amino acids. CDR3 amino acids: CASSITGTKYNEQFF. CDR3 nucleotide sequence: TGCGCCAGCAGTATAACAGGAACCAAGTACAATGAGCAGTTCTTC.

The chain combines TRBV7-9 with TRBJ1-4; 9 bases align to TRBD1. Germline V gene sequence: CDR1 SEHNR, CDR2 FQNEAQ (reference sequence). V lost 5 bases to trimming and J lost 6 bases; unmatched junction nucleotides: 16. The CDR3 has 18 residues. CDR3 residues: CASSARTGVGGRDEKLFF. The CDR3 DNA follows: TGTGCCAGCAGCGCGAGGACAGGGGTGGGTGGACGAGATGAAAAACTGTTTTTT. Together with reference TRBV7-9 and TRBJ1-4, the CDR3 gives the full variable domain: DTGVSQNPRHKITKRGQNVTFRCDPISEHNRLYWYRQTLGQGPEFLTYFQNEAQLEKSRLLSDRFSAERPKGSFSTLEIQRTEQGDSAMYLCASSARTGVGGRDEKLFFGSGTQLSVL.

The rearrangement links TRBV6-6 to TRBJ2-7; D gene uncertain. Between the trimmed V and J ends, which lost 6 bases and 2 bases, there was a span of 14 bases. CDR1 MNHNY and CDR2 SVGAGI come from the germline V gene (reference sequence). The CDR3 has 14 amino acids. The CDR3 nucleotides read TGTGCCAGCAGCCCCAGAGGTGTAACCTACGAGCAGTACTTC. Its protein is CASSPRGVTYEQYF.

The chain combines TRBV5-1 with TRBJ2-5; D is possibly TRBD2 (5 bases). The CDR3 loop spans 15 amino acids. V shed 1 base and J shed 2 bases, with 12 bases lying between them. Germline V lookup: CDR1 SGHRS, CDR2 YFSETQ. The DNA of the CDR3 is TGCGCCAGCAGCTTGAGTCCGGGAACTCAAGAGACCCAGTACTTC. It encodes CASSLSPGTQETQYF.

V is TRBV5-1 and J is TRBJ2-1, with D perhaps TRBD2 (6 bases). The germline CDR1 and CDR2 sequences are SGHRS and YFSETQ. CDR3 size: 15 residues. Trimming cost V 2 bases and J 3 bases, with 12 bases left between them. In DNA form, the CDR3 reads TGCGCCAGCAGCTTCGTGACGGGAGTCTACAATGAGCAGTTCTTC. It yields the protein CASSFVTGVYNEQFF. Full variable domain (outside the CDR3, taken from reference TRBV5-1 and TRBJ2-1): KAGVTQTPRYLIKTRGQQVTLSCSPISGHRSVSWYQQTPGQGLQFLFEYFSETQRNKGNFPGRFSGRQFSNSRSEMNVSTLELGDSALYLCASSFVTGVYNEQFFGPGTRLTVL.

The chain uses TRBV6-5 and TRBJ1-5; 7 bases map to TRBD1. CDR3 size: 15 residues. Per germline, CDR1 MNHEY and CDR2 SVGAGI. V dropped 6 bases and J dropped 4; count of bases not matched to a gene: 9. The chain's CDR3 is CASRTRQGFNQPQHF. The CDR3 DNA reads TGTGCCAGCAGAACCCGACAGGGTTTTAATCAGCCCCAGCATTTT.

A few counts support this clone. CDR3 in amino acids: CASSKGTGPTEAFF. Here the CDR3 DNA reads TGTGCCAGCAGCAAAGGAACAGGGCCCACTGAAGCTTTCTTT. V gene TRBV21-1 combines with J gene TRBJ1-1; no DNA check was done on the table's D call, TRBD1. TRBV21-1 is labeled a pseudogene. The CDR3 consists of 14 residues.

The rearrangement joins TRBV5-1 to TRBJ2-7, with 8 bases matching TRBD1. Germline CDR1 reads SGHRS; CDR2 reads YFSETQ. The CDR3 is made up of 13 amino acids. J was trimmed by 3 bases and V by 4 bases; bases with no gene match: 3. The CDR3 nucleotides read TGCGCCAGCAGCGACGGGACAGGCTACGAGCAGTACTTC. Translation: CASSDGTGYEQYF.

The rearrangement links TRBV3-1 (or the pseudogene TRBV3-2) to TRBJ2-5, with 11 bases aligning to TRBD2. V shed 1 base, J shed 4 bases, and the junction held 5 bases outside the gene matches. The CDR3 runs to 16 residues. From germline, CDR1 is LGHDT and CDR2 YNNKEL (reference sequence). CDR3 loop: CASSQGLLAGVETQYF. DNA for the CDR3: TGTGCCAGCAGCCAAGGCCTACTAGCGGGAGTAGAGACCCAGTACTTC.

This chain connects TRBV7-8 to TRBJ2-1, with 9 bases lining up with TRBD2. With 1 base clipped from V and 4 bases from J, the junction kept 8 bases outside the gene matches. Germline values: CDR1 SGHVS, CDR2 FQNEAQ. This CDR3 has 17 amino acids. The CDR3 nucleotides read TGTGCCAGCAGCTTAGGTAGCGGGAGCCATCTATACAATGAGCAGTTCTTC. This codes for CASSLGSGSHLYNEQFF.